The 9 T cell receptor beta chains reported below all come from one sample, sequenced in a study of blood T cells in healthy people across ages. Then a second PCR, running about 6 to 11 cycles, was carried out with a sample-barcoded 5' primer and a J-beta primer mix. TCRdb processed the 5' RACE reads anew with MiXCR; each CDR3 protein has one entry. Of roughly 800,000 distinct CDR3 sequences listed, 35% to 40% are singletons. The sample was blood. These receptors all stem from a man between 18 and 35 years old in good health.

The gene calls are TRBV29-1 and TRBJ2-5, with 8 bases fitting TRBD1. V trimming: 8 bases; J trimming: 5 bases; junction bases outside the gene matches: 7. The CDR3 loop spans 12 amino acids. Germline CDR1 SQVTM, CDR2 ANQGSEA. This chain's CDR3 is CSTGDRGETQYF. In nucleotides, the CDR3 is TGCAGCACAGGCGACAGGGGCGAGACCCAGTACTTC. Supplemented by reference TRBV29-1 and TRBJ2-5, the full variable domain reads SAVISQKPSRDICQRGTSLTIQCQVDSQVTMMFWYRQQPGQSLTLIATANQGSEATYESGFVIDKFPISRPNLTFSTLTVSNMSPEDSSIYLCSTGDRGETQYFGPGTRLLVL.

Comment on this clonotype: One base away lies a much larger clone, so this may be a sequencing read error. CDR3 sequence (DNA): TGCGCCAGCAGCCAAACGACAGGGGACGGGGATGCGCAGTATTTT. Protein sequence: CASSQTTGDGDAQYF. The chain joins TRBV4-3 to TRBJ2-3, with TRBD1 matching 8 bases. Per the germline V gene, CDR1 is LGHNA and CDR2 is YSLEER. Losses at the gene ends were 2 bases for V and 10 bases for J; bases not matched to a gene: 11. The CDR3 is made up of 15 amino acids.

The rearrangement uses TRBV12-3 or TRBV12-4 and TRBJ2-2; 7 bases align to TRBD1. V shed 7 bases, J shed 3 bases, and the junction held 8 bases outside the gene matches. This CDR3 has 15 amino acids. The chain's CDR3 is CASTPRTGYTGELFF. The CDR3 DNA is TGTGCCAGCACCCCCCGGACAGGATACACCGGGGAGCTGTTTTTT.

The genes are TRBV3-1 and TRBJ2-3; D gene unclear. In germline, CDR1 is LGHDT, CDR2 YNNKEL (reference sequence). V dropped 0 bases and J dropped 7 bases, with 5 bases sitting between them. The CDR3 spans 12 residues. CDR3 bases: TGTGCCAGCAGCCAAGATGCAAATACGCAGTATTTT. This gives the protein CASSQDANTQYF.

A single count supports this clonotype. CDR3 sequence: CASQPDHNYGYTF. CDR3 sequence (DNA): TGTGCCAGTCAGCCTGACCATAACTATGGCTACACCTTC. V usage is TRBV16 and J usage is TRBJ1-2, with D unclear. V was pared by 9 bases and J by 1 base, with 12 bases between. The CDR3 totals 13 residues. The germline gives CDR1 KGHSY, CDR2 FQNENV.

The rearrangement joins TRBV7-2 to TRBJ2-4; 8 positions agree with TRBD1. The J call is doubtful: the DNA matches TRBJ2-7 better. This CDR3 contains 18 residues. CDR1 SGHTA and CDR2 FQGNSA come from the germline V gene. The CDR3 sequence is CASSLERYIGTGSYEQYF. For the CDR3, the DNA is TGTGCCAGCAGCTTAGAGAGGTATATTGGGACAGGTAGTTACGAGCAGTACTTC.

This chain links TRBV10-3 with TRBJ2-1, with D maybe TRBD2 (7 bases). Germline V gene data show CDR1 as ENHRY and CDR2 as SYGVKD. Trimming shortened V by 4 bases and J by 6 bases, and 13 bases separated the two germline ends. This CDR3 is 14 amino acids long. The CDR3 nucleotides read TGTGCCATCAGTGTTGGGGGGGCCATCAATGAGCAGTTCTTC. It is translated as CAISVGGAINEQFF.

About this clonotype: The junction departs from germline at one end; a sequencing error may be responsible. This rearrangement joins TRBV5-1 to TRBJ2-6, with no clear D. In germline, CDR1 is SGHRS, CDR2 YFSETQ. The CDR3 is 17 amino acids. The CDR3 loop reads CAGSLARSYSGANVLTF. CDR3 nucleotides: TGCGCCGGCAGCTTGGCCAGATCGTACTCTGGGGCCAACGTCCTGACTTTC.

This clonotype was counted a single time. Its ends do not fully match the called genes, so a read error is possible. The chain employs TRBV12-3 or TRBV12-4 and TRBJ2-3; 12 nucleotides match TRBD2. This CDR3 is 19 amino acids long. For the CDR3, the DNA is TGTGCCAGCGGTTTTCCTAGCGGGGGGGCGTATAGGAGTACAGATACGCAGTATTTT. As protein: CASGFPSGGAYRSTDTQYF.